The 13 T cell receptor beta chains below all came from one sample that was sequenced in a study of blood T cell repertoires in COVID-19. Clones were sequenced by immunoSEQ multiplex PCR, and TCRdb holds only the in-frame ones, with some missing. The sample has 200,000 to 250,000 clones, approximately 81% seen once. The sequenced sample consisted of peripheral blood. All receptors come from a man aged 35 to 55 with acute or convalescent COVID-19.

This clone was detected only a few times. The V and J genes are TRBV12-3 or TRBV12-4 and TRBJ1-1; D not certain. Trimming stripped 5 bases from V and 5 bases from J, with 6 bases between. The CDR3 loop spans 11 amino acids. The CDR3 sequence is CASSVRTEAFF. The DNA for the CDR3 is TGTGCCAGCAGTGTCCGTACTGAAGCTTTCTTT.

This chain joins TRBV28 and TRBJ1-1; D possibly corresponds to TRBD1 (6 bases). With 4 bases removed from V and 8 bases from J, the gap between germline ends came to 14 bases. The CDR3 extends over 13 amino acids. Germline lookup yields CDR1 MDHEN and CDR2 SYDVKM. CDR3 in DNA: TGTGCCAGCAGTTACAGGGTCGGATCGGAAGCTTTCTTT. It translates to CASSYRVGSEAFF.

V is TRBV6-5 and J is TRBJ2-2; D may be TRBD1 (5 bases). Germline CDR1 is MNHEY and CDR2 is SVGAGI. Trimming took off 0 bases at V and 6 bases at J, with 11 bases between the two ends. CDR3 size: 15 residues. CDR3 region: CASSYSSKGSGELFF. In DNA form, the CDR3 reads TGTGCCAGCAGTTACTCCAGCAAGGGGTCCGGGGAGCTGTTTTTT.

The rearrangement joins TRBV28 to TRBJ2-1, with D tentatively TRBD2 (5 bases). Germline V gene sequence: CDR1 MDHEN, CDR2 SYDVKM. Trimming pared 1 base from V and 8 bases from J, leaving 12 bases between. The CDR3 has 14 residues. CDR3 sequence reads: CASSLLATRDEQFF. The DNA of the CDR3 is TGTGCCAGCAGTTTATTAGCCACTAGGGATGAGCAGTTCTTC.

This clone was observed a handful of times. CDR3 sequence: CASSLFGQGVTYEQYF. In DNA form, the CDR3 reads TGTGCCAGCAGTTTATTTGGGCAGGGGGTTACCTACGAGCAGTACTTC. The chain carries TRBV27 and TRBJ2-7, with 7 nucleotides matching TRBD1. The germline CDR1 and CDR2 sequences are MNHEY and SMNVEV (reference sequence). This CDR3 is 16 amino acids long. V trimming: 1 base; J trimming: 2 bases; junction bases outside the gene matches: 8.

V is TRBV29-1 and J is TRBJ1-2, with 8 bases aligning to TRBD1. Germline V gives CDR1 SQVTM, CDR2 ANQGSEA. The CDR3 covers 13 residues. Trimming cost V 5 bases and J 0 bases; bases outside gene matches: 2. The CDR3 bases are TGCAGCGTTACGGGACAGGCTAACTATGGCTACACCTTC. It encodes CSVTGQANYGYTF.

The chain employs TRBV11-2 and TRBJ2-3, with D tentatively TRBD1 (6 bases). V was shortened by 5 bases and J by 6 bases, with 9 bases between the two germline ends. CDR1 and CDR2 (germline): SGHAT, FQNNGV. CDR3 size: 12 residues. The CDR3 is CASSPGVDTQYF. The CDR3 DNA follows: TGTGCCAGCAGCCCAGGGGTTGATACGCAGTATTTT.

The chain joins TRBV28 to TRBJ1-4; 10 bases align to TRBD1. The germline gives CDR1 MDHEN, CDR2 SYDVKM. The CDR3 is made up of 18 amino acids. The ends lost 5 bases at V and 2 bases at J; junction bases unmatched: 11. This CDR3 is CASSTRDRGVGTNEKLFF. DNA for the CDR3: TGTGCCAGCAGTACCCGGGACAGGGGCGTGGGGACTAATGAAAAACTGTTTTTT. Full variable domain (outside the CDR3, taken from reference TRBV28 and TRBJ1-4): DVKVTQSSRYLVKRTGEKVFLECVQDMDHENMFWYRQDPGLGLRLIYFSYDVKMKEKGDIPEGYSVSREKKERFSLILESASTNQTSMYLCASSTRDRGVGTNEKLFFGSGTQLSVL.

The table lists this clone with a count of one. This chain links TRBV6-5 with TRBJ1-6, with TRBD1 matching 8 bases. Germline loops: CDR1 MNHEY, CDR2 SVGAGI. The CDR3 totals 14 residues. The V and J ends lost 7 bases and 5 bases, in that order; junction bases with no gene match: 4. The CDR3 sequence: CASKQGGDNSPLHF. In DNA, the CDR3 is TGTGCCAGCAAACAGGGGGGGGATAATTCACCCCTCCACTTT.

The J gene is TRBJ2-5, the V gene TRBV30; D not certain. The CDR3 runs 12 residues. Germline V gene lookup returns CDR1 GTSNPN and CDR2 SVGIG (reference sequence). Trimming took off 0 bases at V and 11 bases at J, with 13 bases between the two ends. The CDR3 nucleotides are TGTGCCTGGAGTGTACTCAGGTCCTTACAGTACTTC. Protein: CAWSVLRSLQYF.

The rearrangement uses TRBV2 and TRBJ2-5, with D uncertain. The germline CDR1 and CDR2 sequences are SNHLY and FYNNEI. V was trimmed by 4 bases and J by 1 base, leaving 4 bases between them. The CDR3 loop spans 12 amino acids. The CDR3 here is CASSVFQETQYF. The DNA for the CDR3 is TGTGCCAGCAGTGTATTCCAAGAGACCCAGTACTTC.

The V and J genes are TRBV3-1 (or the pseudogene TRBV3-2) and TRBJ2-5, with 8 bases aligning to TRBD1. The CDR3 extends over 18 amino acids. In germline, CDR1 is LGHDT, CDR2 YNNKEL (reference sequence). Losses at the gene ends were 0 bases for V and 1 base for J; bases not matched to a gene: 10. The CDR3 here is CASSQEWGTGDLQETQYF. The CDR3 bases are TGTGCCAGCAGCCAAGAATGGGGGACAGGAGACCTCCAAGAGACCCAGTACTTC.

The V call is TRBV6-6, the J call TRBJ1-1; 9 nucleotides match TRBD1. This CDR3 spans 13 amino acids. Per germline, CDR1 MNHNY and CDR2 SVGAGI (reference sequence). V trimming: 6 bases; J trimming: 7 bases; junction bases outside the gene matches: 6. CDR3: CASRGTGSIEAFF. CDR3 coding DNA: TGTGCCAGCAGAGGGACAGGGTCCATTGAAGCTTTCTTT.